These 26 T cell receptor beta chains came from one sample sequenced in a study of cytomegalovirus exposure and HLA in healthy donors. Repertoires were generated with immunoSEQ multiplex PCR, while TCRdb's copy carries only in-frame clones and drops some. The sample lists about 130,000 clones, roughly 95% occurring once. The sample comprised PBMCs. These receptors all stem from a young man in good health and CMV-seronegative.

V gene TRBV9 combines with J gene TRBJ2-7; maybe TRBD1 (5 bases). Deletions cut 1 base from V and 3 bases from J, with 14 bases between. The CDR3 totals 15 residues. Germline V gene data show CDR1 as SGDLS and CDR2 as YYNGEE. CDR3 sequence: CASSVRAGIDYEQYF. CDR3 bases: TGTGCCAGCAGCGTAAGGGCAGGGATTGACTACGAGCAGTACTTC.

The chain has TRBV28 and TRBJ2-1; perhaps TRBD2 as D (5 bases). The CDR3 is 13 amino acids. The germline gives CDR1 MDHEN, CDR2 SYDVKM. The V gene lost 1 base and the J gene lost 7 bases, with 8 bases spanning the gap. The CDR3 loop reads CASSLFTSNEQFF. In DNA, the CDR3 is TGTGCCAGCAGTTTATTCACTAGTAATGAGCAGTTCTTC.

The J gene is TRBJ2-1, the V gene TRBV19; D might be TRBD1 or TRBD2, each matching 6 bases. V shed 8 bases and J shed 4 bases, with 15 bases lying between them. The CDR3 spans 14 residues. Germline V gives CDR1 LNHDA, CDR2 SQIVND (reference sequence). The CDR3 sequence is CASRTGTRYNEQFF. CDR3 DNA sequence: TGTGCCAGTCGTACAGGGACTCGGTACAATGAGCAGTTCTTC.

V is TRBV7-2 and J is TRBJ1-2; 7 bases fit TRBD1. Per the germline V gene, CDR1 is SGHTA and CDR2 is FQGNSA. V was pared by 5 bases and J by 4 bases, with 19 bases of the junction left unmatched. The CDR3 sequence is 18 residues long. Here the CDR3 DNA reads TGTGCCAGCAGCCCCAAGACTACAGACAGGGTTGCCATCTATGGCTACACCTTC. Its translation is CASSPKTTDRVAIYGYTF. Full variable domain (rest looked up from reference TRBV7-2 and TRBJ1-2): GAGVSQSPSNKVTEKGKDVELRCDPISGHTALYWYRQSLGQGLEFLIYFQGNSAPDKSGLPSDRFSAERTGGSVSTLTIQRTQQEDSAVYLCASSPKTTDRVAIYGYTFGSGTRLTVV.

The J gene is TRBJ1-1, the V gene TRBV7-3; 10 bases line up with TRBD1. Germline V gene sequence: CDR1 SGHTA, CDR2 FQGTGA. This CDR3 region has 14 residues. Trimming cost V 0 bases and J 11 bases; bases outside gene matches: 6. This chain's CDR3 is CASSLTKGTGDAFF. In nucleotides, the CDR3 is TGTGCCAGCAGCTTAACAAAGGGGACAGGGGACGCTTTCTTT. The whole variable domain, remainder taken from reference TRBV7-3 and TRBJ1-1, is GAGVSQTPSNKVTEKGKYVELRCDPISGHTALYWYRQSLGQGPEFLIYFQGTGAADDSGLPNDRFFAVRPEGSVSTLKIQRTERGDSAVYLCASSLTKGTGDAFFGQGTRLTVV.

Here the CDR3 reads CASSLGRGIDEQYF. The CDR3 DNA follows: TGTGCCAGCAGCTTGGGCAGGGGGATCGACGAGCAGTACTTC. This chain links TRBV5-4 with TRBJ2-7; 7 bases align to TRBD1. CDR3 length equals 14 residues. V was pared by 0 bases and J by 5 bases, with 5 bases of the junction left unmatched. Per the germline V gene, CDR1 is SGHNT and CDR2 is YYREEE (reference sequence). Based on the CDR3 plus reference TRBV5-4 and TRBJ2-7, the full variable domain is ETGVTQSPTHLIKTRGQQVTLRCSSQSGHNTVSWYQQALGQGPQFIFQYYREEENGRGNFPPRFSGLQFPNYSSELNVNALELDDSALYLCASSLGRGIDEQYFGPGTRLTVT.

This chain uses TRBV2 with TRBJ2-7, with TRBD2 identical over 9 bases. The germline V gene has CDR1 SNHLY and CDR2 FYNNEI. The V gene end was trimmed by 8 bases and the J gene end by 7 bases; junction bases not matched to a gene: 9. This CDR3 comprises 13 residues. CDR3 coding DNA: TGTGCCAGCCGCGCTAGCGGGACGGGGGAGCAGTACTTC. Translated, it gives CASRASGTGEQYF. Variable domain in full (rest from reference TRBV2 and TRBJ2-7): EPEVTQTPSHQVTQMGQEVILRCVPISNHLYFYWYRQILGQKVEFLVSFYNNEISEKSEIFDDQFSVERPDGSNFTLKIRSTKLEDSAMYFCASRASGTGEQYFGPGTRLTVT.

This clone appeared once. The genes are TRBV11-3 and TRBJ2-1; 12 bases map to TRBD2. The CDR3 is 14 residues long. The J segment lost 7 bases and the V segment lost 6 bases, leaving 4 bases of the junction unmatched. Looked up from germline, CDR1 is SGHNT and CDR2 is YENEEA. The CDR3 region is CASSWTSGINEQFF. CDR3 nucleotide sequence: TGTGCCAGCAGTTGGACTAGCGGGATTAATGAGCAGTTCTTC.

The CDR3 here is CASSVNQPQHF. In DNA form, the CDR3 reads TGTGCCAGCAGCGTCAATCAGCCCCAGCATTTT. The chain is built from TRBV28 and TRBJ1-5; D gene uncertain. The V end lost 6 bases, the J end lost 3 bases, and 3 bases lay between the germline ends. Germline V lookup: CDR1 MDHEN, CDR2 SYDVKM. The CDR3 runs to 11 residues. The full variable domain, with the rest looked up from reference TRBV28 and TRBJ1-5, is DVKVTQSSRYLVKRTGEKVFLECVQDMDHENMFWYRQDPGLGLRLIYFSYDVKMKEKGDIPEGYSVSREKKERFSLILESASTNQTSMYLCASSVNQPQHFGDGTRLSIL.

The J gene is TRBJ2-7, the V gene TRBV7-3; no clear D. The germline gives CDR1 SGHTA, CDR2 FQGTGA. There are 13 residues in the CDR3. Trimming cost V 2 bases and J 4 bases, with 9 bases left between them. The CDR3 here is CASSLSPTYEQYF. The CDR3 nucleotides read TGTGCCAGCAGCTTATCCCCCACTTACGAGCAGTACTTC. The entire variable domain, with the rest obtained from reference TRBV7-3 and TRBJ2-7, is as follows: GAGVSQTPSNKVTEKGKYVELRCDPISGHTALYWYRQSLGQGPEFLIYFQGTGAADDSGLPNDRFFAVRPEGSVSTLKIQRTERGDSAVYLCASSLSPTYEQYFGPGTRLTVT.

Comment on this clone: At one of its ends the junction is not consistent with the germline gene, which may arise from a read error. V usage is TRBV10-3 and J usage is TRBJ2-3; 7 positions match TRBD1. CDR3 length equals 15 residues. Germline lookup yields CDR1 ENHRY and CDR2 SYGVKD. This chain's CDR3 is CAISESPGQTDTQYF. DNA of the CDR3: TGTGCCATCAGCGAGTCCCCGGGACAGACAGATACGCAGTATTTT.

This chain uses TRBV5-6 with TRBJ1-2, with 7 bases matching TRBD1. This CDR3 has 16 amino acids. Per germline, CDR1 SGHDT and CDR2 YYEEEE. The junction had 10 bases not matched to a gene; V was cut back by 1 base and J by 4 bases. Here the CDR3 DNA reads TGTGCCAGCAGCTTGAGCCCGGGACAGAGTTTCTATGGCTACACCTTC. Protein: CASSLSPGQSFYGYTF.

The J gene is TRBJ1-5, the V gene TRBV4-2; D is perhaps TRBD1 (6 bases). Trimming took 5 bases from V and 3 from J, leaving 14 bases between them. Germline-derived CDR1 and CDR2 are LGHNA and YNFKEQ. This CDR3 spans 15 amino acids. This CDR3 reads CASSSGQRINQPQHF. The CDR3, as DNA: TGTGCCAGCAGCTCCGGACAGAGGATCAATCAGCCCCAGCATTTT.

The gene calls are TRBV11-2 and TRBJ1-4; the D gene is possibly TRBD1 (6 bases). The germline gives CDR1 SGHAT, CDR2 FQNNGV. The CDR3 consists of 11 residues. Deletions cut 7 bases from V and 13 bases from J, with 13 bases between. The CDR3 protein is CASTQGGGLFF. The CDR3 coding sequence is TGTGCCAGCACCCAAGGGGGGGGACTGTTTTTT.

The rearrangement uses TRBV7-9 and TRBJ2-7; TRBD2 matches at 10 bases. This CDR3 comprises 15 residues. CDR1 is SEHNR and CDR2 is FQNEAQ in the germline V gene (reference sequence). V dropped 0 bases and J dropped 7; count of bases not matched to a gene: 6. CDR3 amino acids: CASSLASGRLMEQYF. The CDR3 DNA is TGTGCCAGCAGCTTAGCTAGCGGGAGGCTGATGGAGCAGTACTTC.

This chain uses TRBV7-8 with TRBJ2-7; maybe TRBD2 (5 bases). Trimming stripped 5 bases from V and 1 base from J, with 15 bases between. Germline CDR1 reads SGHVS; CDR2 reads FQNEAQ. The CDR3 spans 15 residues. In DNA form, the CDR3 reads TGTGCCAGCAGCACCCCCCGGGATTATTCCTACGAGCAGTACTTC. This sequence encodes CASSTPRDYSYEQYF.

In its sample, this clone was seen once. The chain is built from TRBV2 and TRBJ1-4; D is possibly TRBD1 (5 bases). V was shortened by 4 bases and J by 8 bases, with 23 bases between the two germline ends. CDR3 length: 17 amino acids. CDR1 and CDR2 from the germline V gene are SNHLY and FYNNEI. The CDR3 DNA is TGTGCCAGCAGTGCAAGTACGGTGCAGGGCGGTTGGGAAAAACTGTTTTTT. Its translation is CASSASTVQGGWEKLFF.

This chain uses TRBV9 with TRBJ2-3, with a weak D call TRBD2 (6 bases). CDR1 SGDLS and CDR2 YYNGEE come from the germline V gene. The CDR3 is 15 amino acids. Trimming removed 4 bases from V and 2 bases from J, with 14 bases in between. Here the CDR3 DNA reads TGTGCCAGCAGCCTCCGCGGGGTGGCCACAGATACGCAGTATTTT. This gives the protein CASSLRGVATDTQYF. Full variable domain (missing parts from reference TRBV9 and TRBJ2-3): DSGVTQTPKHLITATGQRVTLRCSPRSGDLSVYWYQQSLDQGLQFLIQYYNGEERAKGNILERFSAQQFPDLHSELNLSSLELGDSALYFCASSLRGVATDTQYFGPGTRLTVL.

This chain connects TRBV7-3 to TRBJ2-2; D is unresolved. The CDR3 has 15 amino acids. V was cut by 5 bases and J by 2 bases, with 12 bases left in between. In germline, CDR1 is SGHTA, CDR2 FQGTGA. The CDR3 loop reads CASSPSGTNTGELFF. CDR3 nucleotides: TGTGCCAGCAGCCCAAGTGGCACCAACACCGGGGAGCTGTTTTTT.

A few counts support this clone. The CDR3: CASSPAGGDQPQHF. DNA of the CDR3: TGTGCCAGCAGTCCAGCGGGGGGGGATCAGCCCCAGCATTTT. The rearrangement links TRBV27 to TRBJ1-5; TRBD1 is a possible D gene (5 bases). Trimming stripped 5 bases from V and 5 bases from J, with 13 bases between. Germline-derived CDR1 and CDR2 are MNHEY and SMNVEV (reference sequence). The length of the CDR3 is 14 residues.

The V gene is TRBV7-3, the J gene TRBJ2-2, with D possibly matching TRBD2 (7 bases). V lost 5 bases to trimming and J lost 6 bases, with 19 bases between them. This CDR3 comprises 16 residues. Per the germline V gene, CDR1 is SGHTA and CDR2 is FQGTGA. The CDR3 nucleotides read TGTGCCAGCAGCCGGTCGGGGGGCAGGACAGCCGGGGAGCTGTTTTTT. Translating it yields CASSRSGGRTAGELFF.

The genes are TRBV7-3 and TRBJ1-1; D perhaps matches TRBD1 (6 bases). Germline CDR1 and CDR2: SGHTA and FQGTGA. The CDR3 is 17 residues long. V lost 2 bases and J 3 bases, leaving 19 bases between the germline ends. The CDR3 DNA sequence: TGTGCCAGCAGCTTAGGTCTACAGGGTTTGGGGCACACTGAAGCTTTCTTT. Amino acid sequence: CASSLGLQGLGHTEAFF.

This chain uses TRBV7-6 with TRBJ2-1; 9 nucleotides agree with TRBD2. Per the germline V gene, CDR1 is SGHVS and CDR2 is FNYEAQ. J was trimmed by 9 bases and V by 4 bases; bases with no gene match: 7. This CDR3 is built from 14 residues. CDR3 region: CASSSPAGGGEQFF. In DNA, the CDR3 is TGTGCCAGCAGCTCTCCTGCGGGAGGGGGTGAGCAGTTCTTC.

V is TRBV5-6 and J is TRBJ2-1; D is possibly TRBD2 (5 bases). Per the germline V gene, CDR1 is SGHDT and CDR2 is YYEEEE. The V and J ends lost 3 bases and 3 bases respectively, with 7 bases between them. This CDR3 comprises 13 residues. CDR3 sequence reads: CASSSGFYNEQFF. In nucleotides, the CDR3 is TGTGCCAGCAGCTCGGGGTTCTACAATGAGCAGTTCTTC.

The chain uses TRBV28 and TRBJ1-1, with D possibly matching TRBD1 (5 bases). V was cut by 11 bases and J by 11 bases, with 21 bases left in between. This CDR3 region has 12 residues. Germline lookup yields CDR1 MDHEN and CDR2 SYDVKM. CDR3 nucleotide sequence: TGTGCCGGAGGGACGGCGGTGATGGGGGCTTTCTTT. It codes for CAGGTAVMGAFF.

This chain links TRBV5-1 with TRBJ2-1; 7 positions match TRBD2. This CDR3 spans 14 amino acids. Losses at the gene ends were 4 bases for V and 10 bases for J; bases not matched to a gene: 11. Germline V gene sequence: CDR1 SGHRS, CDR2 YFSETQ. CDR3 nucleotide sequence: TGCGCCAGCAGCCAGATAGTAAGCGGGGTAGAGCAGTTCTTC. It is translated as CASSQIVSGVEQFF.